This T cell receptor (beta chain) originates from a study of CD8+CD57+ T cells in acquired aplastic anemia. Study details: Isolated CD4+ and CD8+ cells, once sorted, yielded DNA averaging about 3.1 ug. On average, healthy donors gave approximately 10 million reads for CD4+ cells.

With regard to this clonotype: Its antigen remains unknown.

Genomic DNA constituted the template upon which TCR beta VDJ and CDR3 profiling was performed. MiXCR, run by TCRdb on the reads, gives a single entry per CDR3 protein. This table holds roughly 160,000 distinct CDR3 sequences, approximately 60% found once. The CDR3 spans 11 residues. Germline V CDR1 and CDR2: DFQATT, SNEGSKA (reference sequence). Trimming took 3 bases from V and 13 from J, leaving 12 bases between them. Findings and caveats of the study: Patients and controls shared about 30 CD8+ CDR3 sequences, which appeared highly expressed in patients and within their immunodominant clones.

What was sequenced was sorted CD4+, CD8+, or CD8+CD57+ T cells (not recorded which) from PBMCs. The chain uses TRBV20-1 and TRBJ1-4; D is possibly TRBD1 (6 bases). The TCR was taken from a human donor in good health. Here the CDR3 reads CSARDSRRLFF. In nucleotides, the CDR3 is TGCAGTGCTAGGGACAGCCGGAGACTGTTTTTT.